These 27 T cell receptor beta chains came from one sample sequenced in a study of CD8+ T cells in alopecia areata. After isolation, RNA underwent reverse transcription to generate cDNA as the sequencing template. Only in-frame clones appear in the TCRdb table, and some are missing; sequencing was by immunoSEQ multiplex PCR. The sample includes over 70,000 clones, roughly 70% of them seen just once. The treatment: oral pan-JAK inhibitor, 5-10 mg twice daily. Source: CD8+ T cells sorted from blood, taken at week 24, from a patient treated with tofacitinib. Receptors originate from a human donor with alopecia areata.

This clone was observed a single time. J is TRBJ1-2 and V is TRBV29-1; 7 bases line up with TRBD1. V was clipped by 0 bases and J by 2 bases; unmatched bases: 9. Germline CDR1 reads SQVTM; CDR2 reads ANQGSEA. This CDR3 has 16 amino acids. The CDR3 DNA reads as TGCAGCGTTGAAGATTACTCAGTGGACAGGAACTATGGCTACACCTTC. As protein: CSVEDYSVDRNYGYTF. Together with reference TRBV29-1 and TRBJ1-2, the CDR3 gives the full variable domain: SAVISQKPSRDICQRGTSLTIQCQVDSQVTMMFWYRQQPGQSLTLIATANQGSEATYESGFVIDKFPISRPNLTFSTLTVSNMSPEDSSIYLCSVEDYSVDRNYGYTFGSGTRLTVV.

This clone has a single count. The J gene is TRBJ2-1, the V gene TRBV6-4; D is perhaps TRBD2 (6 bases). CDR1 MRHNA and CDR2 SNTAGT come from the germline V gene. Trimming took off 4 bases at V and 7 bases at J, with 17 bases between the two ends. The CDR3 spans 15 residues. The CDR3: CASSADGTGSNEQFF. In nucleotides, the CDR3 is TGTGCCAGCAGTGCCGACGGGACTGGTAGTAATGAGCAGTTCTTC.

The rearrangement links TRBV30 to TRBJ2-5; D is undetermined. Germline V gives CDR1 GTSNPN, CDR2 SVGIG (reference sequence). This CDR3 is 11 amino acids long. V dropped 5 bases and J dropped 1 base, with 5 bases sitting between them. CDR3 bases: TGTGCCTGGGGATTCCAAGAGACCCAGTACTTC. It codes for CAWGFQETQYF.

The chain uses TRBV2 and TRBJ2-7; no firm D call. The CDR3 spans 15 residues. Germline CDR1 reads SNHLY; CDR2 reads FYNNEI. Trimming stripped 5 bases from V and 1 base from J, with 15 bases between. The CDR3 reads CASSPKDQESYEQYF. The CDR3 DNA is TGTGCCAGCAGTCCAAAGGACCAGGAATCCTACGAGCAGTACTTC. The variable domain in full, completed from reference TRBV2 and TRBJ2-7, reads EPEVTQTPSHQVTQMGQEVILRCVPISNHLYFYWYRQILGQKVEFLVSFYNNEISEKSEIFDDQFSVERPDGSNFTLKIRSTKLEDSAMYFCASSPKDQESYEQYFGPGTRLTVT.

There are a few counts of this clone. CDR3 sequence reads: CASRYTSGETYEQYF. The CDR3 region has the DNA TGCGCCAGCAGATACACTAGCGGGGAAACCTACGAGCAGTACTTC. The J gene is TRBJ2-7, the V gene TRBV5-1; 10 bases agree with TRBD2. With 5 bases clipped from V and 2 bases from J, the junction kept 7 bases outside the gene matches. Per germline, CDR1 SGHRS and CDR2 YFSETQ. The CDR3 covers 15 residues.

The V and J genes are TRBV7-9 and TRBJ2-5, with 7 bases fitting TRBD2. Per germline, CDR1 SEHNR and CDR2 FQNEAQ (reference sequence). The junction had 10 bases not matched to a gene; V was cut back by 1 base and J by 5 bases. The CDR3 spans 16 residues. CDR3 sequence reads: CASSLGTSGSRETQYF. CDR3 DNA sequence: TGTGCCAGCAGCTTAGGGACTAGTGGGAGCCGTGAGACCCAGTACTTC. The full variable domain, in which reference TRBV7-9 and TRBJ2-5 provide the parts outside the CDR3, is DTGVSQNPRHKITKRGQNVTFRCDPISEHNRLYWYRQTLGQGPEFLTYFQNEAQLEKSRLLSDRFSAERPKGSFSTLEIQRTEQGDSAMYLCASSLGTSGSRETQYFGPGTRLLVL.

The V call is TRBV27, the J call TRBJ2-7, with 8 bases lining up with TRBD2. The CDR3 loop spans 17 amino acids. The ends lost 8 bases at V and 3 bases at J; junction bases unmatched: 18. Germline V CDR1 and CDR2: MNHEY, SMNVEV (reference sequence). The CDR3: CASRPLGSGKVIYEQYF. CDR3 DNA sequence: TGTGCCAGCCGCCCGTTAGGTAGCGGGAAAGTTATCTACGAGCAGTACTTC.

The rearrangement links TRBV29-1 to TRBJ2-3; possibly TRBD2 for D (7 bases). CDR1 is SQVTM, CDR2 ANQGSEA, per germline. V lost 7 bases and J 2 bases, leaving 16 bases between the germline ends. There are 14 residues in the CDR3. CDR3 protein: CSADGGLATDTQYF. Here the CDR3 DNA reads TGCAGCGCAGACGGGGGGCTCGCCACAGATACGCAGTATTTT.

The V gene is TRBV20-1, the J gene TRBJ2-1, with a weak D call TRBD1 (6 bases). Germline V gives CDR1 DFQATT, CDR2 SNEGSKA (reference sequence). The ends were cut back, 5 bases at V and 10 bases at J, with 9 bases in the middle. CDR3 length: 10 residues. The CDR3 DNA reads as TGCAGTGCTTCCGGGACAGAGCAGTTCTTC. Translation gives CSASGTEQFF.

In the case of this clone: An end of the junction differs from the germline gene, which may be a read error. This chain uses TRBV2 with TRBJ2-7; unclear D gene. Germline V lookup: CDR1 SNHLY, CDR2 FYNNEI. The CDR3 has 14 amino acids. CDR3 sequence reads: CATSAGYYPYEQYF. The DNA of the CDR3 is TGTGCCACCAGTGCCGGATATTATCCCTACGAGCAGTACTTC.

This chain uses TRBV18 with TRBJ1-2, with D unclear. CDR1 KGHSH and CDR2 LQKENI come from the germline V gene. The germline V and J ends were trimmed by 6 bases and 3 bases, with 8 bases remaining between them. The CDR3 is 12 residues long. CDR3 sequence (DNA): TGTGCCAGCTCGAGCGGATACTATGGCTACACCTTC. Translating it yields CASSSGYYGYTF.

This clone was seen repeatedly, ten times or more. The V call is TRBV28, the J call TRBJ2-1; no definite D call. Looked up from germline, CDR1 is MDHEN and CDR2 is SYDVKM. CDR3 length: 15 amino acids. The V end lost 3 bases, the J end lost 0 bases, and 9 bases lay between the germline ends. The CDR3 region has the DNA TGTGCCAGCAGTTTTGTGGTAAACTCCTACAATGAGCAGTTCTTC. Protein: CASSFVVNSYNEQFF.

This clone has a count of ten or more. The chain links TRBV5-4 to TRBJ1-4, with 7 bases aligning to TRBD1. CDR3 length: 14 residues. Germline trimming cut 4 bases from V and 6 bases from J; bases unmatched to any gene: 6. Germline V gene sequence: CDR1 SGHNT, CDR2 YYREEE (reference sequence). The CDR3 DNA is TGTGCCAGCAGCCGGGCCGGACAGGATGAAAAACTGTTTTTT. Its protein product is CASSRAGQDEKLFF.

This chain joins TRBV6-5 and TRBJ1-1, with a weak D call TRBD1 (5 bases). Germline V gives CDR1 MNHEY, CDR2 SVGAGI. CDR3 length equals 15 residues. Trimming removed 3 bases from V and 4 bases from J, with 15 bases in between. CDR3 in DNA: TGTGCCAGCAGTTATGGAAGGTGGGGGGGCACTGAAGCTTTCTTT. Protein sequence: CASSYGRWGGTEAFF.

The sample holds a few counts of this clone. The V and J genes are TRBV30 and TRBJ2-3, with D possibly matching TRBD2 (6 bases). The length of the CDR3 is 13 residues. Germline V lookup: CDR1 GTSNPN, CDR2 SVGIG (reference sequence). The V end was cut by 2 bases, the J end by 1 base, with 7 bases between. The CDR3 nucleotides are TGTGCCTGGAGTCCTAGCGGCACAGATACGCAGTATTTT. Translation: CAWSPSGTDTQYF. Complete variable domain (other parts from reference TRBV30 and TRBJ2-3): SQTIHQWPATLVQPVGSPLSLECTVEGTSNPNLYWYRQAAGRGLQLLFYSVGIGQISSEVPQNLSASRPQDRQFILSSKKLLLSDSGFYLCAWSPSGTDTQYFGPGTRLTVL.

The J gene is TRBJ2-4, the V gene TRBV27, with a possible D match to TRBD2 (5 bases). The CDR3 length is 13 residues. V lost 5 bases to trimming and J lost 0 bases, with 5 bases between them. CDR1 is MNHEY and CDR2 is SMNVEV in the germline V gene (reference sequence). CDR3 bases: TGTGCCAGCAGTGGACTAGCCAAAAACATTCAGTACTTC. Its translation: CASSGLAKNIQYF.

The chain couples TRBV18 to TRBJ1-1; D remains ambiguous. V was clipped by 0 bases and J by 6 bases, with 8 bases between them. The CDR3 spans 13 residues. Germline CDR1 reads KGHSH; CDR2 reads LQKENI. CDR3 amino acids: CASSPPAYAEAFF. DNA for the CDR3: TGTGCCAGCTCACCACCGGCTTACGCTGAAGCTTTCTTT.

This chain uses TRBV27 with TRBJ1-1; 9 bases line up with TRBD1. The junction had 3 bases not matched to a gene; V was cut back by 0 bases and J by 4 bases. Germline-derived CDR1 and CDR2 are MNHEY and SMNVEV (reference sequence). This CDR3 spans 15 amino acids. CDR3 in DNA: TGTGCCAGCAGTTTATCGGTGACAGGGGGCACTGAAGCTTTCTTT. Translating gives CASSLSVTGGTEAFF.

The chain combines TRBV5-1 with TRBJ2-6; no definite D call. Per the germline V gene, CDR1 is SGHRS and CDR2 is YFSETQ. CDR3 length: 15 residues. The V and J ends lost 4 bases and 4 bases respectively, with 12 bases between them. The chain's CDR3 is CASSVRAWGANVLTF. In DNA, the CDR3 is TGCGCCAGCAGCGTCCGGGCCTGGGGGGCCAACGTCCTGACTTTC.

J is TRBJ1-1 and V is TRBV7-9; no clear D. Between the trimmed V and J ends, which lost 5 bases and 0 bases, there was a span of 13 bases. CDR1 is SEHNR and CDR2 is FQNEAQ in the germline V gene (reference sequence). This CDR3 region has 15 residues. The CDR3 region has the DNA TGTGCCAGCAGCCCCGAGGGTTGGATGAACACTGAAGCTTTCTTT. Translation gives CASSPEGWMNTEAFF. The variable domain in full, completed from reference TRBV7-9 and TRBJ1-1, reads DTGVSQNPRHKITKRGQNVTFRCDPISEHNRLYWYRQTLGQGPEFLTYFQNEAQLEKSRLLSDRFSAERPKGSFSTLEIQRTEQGDSAMYLCASSPEGWMNTEAFFGQGTRLTVV.

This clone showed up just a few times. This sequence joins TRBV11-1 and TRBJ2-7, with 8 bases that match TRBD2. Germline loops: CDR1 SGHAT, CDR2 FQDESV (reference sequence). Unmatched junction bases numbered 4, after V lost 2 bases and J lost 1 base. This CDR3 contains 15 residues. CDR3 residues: CASSLLRGRSYEQYF. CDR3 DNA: TGTGCCAGCAGCTTACTGCGCGGGAGGTCCTACGAGCAGTACTTC.

The CDR3 region is CSVIGQGGTDTQYF. The CDR3 coding sequence is TGCAGCGTCATAGGACAGGGGGGCACAGATACGCAGTATTTT. The chain recombines TRBV29-1 with TRBJ2-3, with 10 bases lining up with TRBD1. Trimming took 6 bases from V and 1 from J; bases not matched to a gene: 4. Germline values: CDR1 SQVTM, CDR2 ANQGSEA. This CDR3 is 14 amino acids long.

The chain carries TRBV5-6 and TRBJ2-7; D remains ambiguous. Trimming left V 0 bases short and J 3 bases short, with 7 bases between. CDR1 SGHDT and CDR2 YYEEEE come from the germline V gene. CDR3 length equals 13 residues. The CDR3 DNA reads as TGTGCCAGCAGCTTGGTGGAAGGCTACGAGCAGTACTTC. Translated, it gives CASSLVEGYEQYF.

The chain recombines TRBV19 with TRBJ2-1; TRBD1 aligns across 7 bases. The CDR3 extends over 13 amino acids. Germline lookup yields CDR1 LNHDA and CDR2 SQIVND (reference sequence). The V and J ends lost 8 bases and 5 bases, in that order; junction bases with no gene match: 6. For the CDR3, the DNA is TGTGCCAGTCTCGGGACAGAGAACAATGAGCAGTTCTTC. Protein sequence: CASLGTENNEQFF.

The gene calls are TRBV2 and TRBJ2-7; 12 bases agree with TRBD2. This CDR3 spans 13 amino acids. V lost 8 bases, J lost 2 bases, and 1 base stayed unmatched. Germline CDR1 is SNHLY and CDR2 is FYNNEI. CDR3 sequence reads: CASRLAGAYEQYF. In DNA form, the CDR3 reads TGTGCCAGCCGACTAGCGGGAGCCTACGAGCAGTACTTC. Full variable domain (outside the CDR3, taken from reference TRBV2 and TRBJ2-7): EPEVTQTPSHQVTQMGQEVILRCVPISNHLYFYWYRQILGQKVEFLVSFYNNEISEKSEIFDDQFSVERPDGSNFTLKIRSTKLEDSAMYFCASRLAGAYEQYFGPGTRLTVT.

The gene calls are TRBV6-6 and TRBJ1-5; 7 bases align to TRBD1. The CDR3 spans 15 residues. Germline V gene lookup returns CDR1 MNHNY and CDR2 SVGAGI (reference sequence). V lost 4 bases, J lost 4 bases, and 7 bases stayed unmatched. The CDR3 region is CASSLGDSLNQPQHF. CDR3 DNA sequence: TGTGCCAGCAGTTTAGGGGACAGCCTAAATCAGCCCCAGCATTTT.

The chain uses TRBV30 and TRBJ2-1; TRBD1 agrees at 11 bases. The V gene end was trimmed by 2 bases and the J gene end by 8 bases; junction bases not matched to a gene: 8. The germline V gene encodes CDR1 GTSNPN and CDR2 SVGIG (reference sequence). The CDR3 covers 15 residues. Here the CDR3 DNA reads TGTGCCTGGAGTCCCGGGACAGGGGGTAACGATGAGCAGTTCTTC. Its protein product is CAWSPGTGGNDEQFF.